The next 10 T cell receptor beta chains were all read from a single sample in a study of OX40 agonist ivuxolimab in advanced cancers. The table came from immunoSEQ multiplex PCR; TCRdb's copy has only in-frame clones and leaves some out. The sample yields some 8,900 clones, nearly 70% seen once. The sequencing used CD4+ or CD8+ T cells sorted from blood, collected in a trial of the OX40 agonist ivuxolimab. The receptor set was obtained from an adult with an advanced solid tumor such as melanoma, head and neck, liver or kidney cancer.

This chain uses TRBV4-1 with TRBJ1-1; weak D call: TRBD1 (6 bases). The CDR3 extends over 13 amino acids. Trimming took 1 base from V and 10 from J, leaving 13 bases between them. Germline V gene lookup returns CDR1 MGHRA and CDR2 YSYEKL. CDR3 nucleotide sequence: TGCGCCAGCAGCCAAGGAGGACAGAGAGTAGCTTTCTTT. Its translation is CASSQGGQRVAFF.

The rearrangement links TRBV4-3 to TRBJ1-2; possible D gene TRBD1, 5 bases. The CDR3 has 15 amino acids. Germline loops: CDR1 LGHNA, CDR2 YSLEER. The V gene lost 0 bases and the J gene lost 4 bases, with 12 bases spanning the gap. The DNA for the CDR3 is TGCGCCAGCAGCCAAGACGAATCGGACACCTATGGCTACACCTTC. The encoded protein is CASSQDESDTYGYTF.

The chain couples TRBV4-1 to TRBJ2-3; D ambiguous. Per the germline V gene, CDR1 is MGHRA and CDR2 is YSYEKL. This CDR3 has 14 amino acids. Trimming stripped 0 bases from V and 10 bases from J, with 14 bases between. For the CDR3, the DNA is TGCGCCAGCAGCCAAGATTCGGGTGGCCAGCCGCAGTATTTT. Translated: CASSQDSGGQPQYF.

V and J are TRBV6-5 and TRBJ1-5; 8 bases map to TRBD1. Germline V lookup: CDR1 MNHEY, CDR2 SVGAGI. Losses at the gene ends were 2 bases for V and 4 bases for J; bases not matched to a gene: 4. The CDR3 runs 15 residues. CDR3 region: CASSYLGTGNQPQHF. Written as DNA, the CDR3 is TGTGCCAGCAGTTACCTCGGGACAGGAAATCAGCCCCAGCATTTT.

The rearrangement uses TRBV30 and TRBJ1-2; D is undetermined. The V and J ends lost 4 bases and 7 bases respectively, with 13 bases between them. CDR3 length: 12 residues. CDR1 GTSNPN and CDR2 SVGIG come from the germline V gene (reference sequence). CDR3 protein: CAWISQALGYTF. In DNA form, the CDR3 reads TGTGCCTGGATAAGTCAGGCTCTTGGCTACACCTTC.

The chain combines TRBV6-7 with TRBJ2-1, with TRBD1 identical over 8 bases. TRBV6-7 carries the ORF label, with uncertain function. The CDR3 covers 14 residues. With 2 bases clipped from V and 8 bases from J, the junction kept 5 bases outside the gene matches. CDR3 coding DNA: TGTGCCAGCAGTTACAGACAGGGGCAGGATGAGCAGTTCTTC. Its translation: CASSYRQGQDEQFF.

This clone was observed a handful of times. This chain links TRBV11-3 with TRBJ1-1, with D hard to call. Germline lookup yields CDR1 SGHNT and CDR2 YENEEA. V dropped 4 bases and J dropped 0 bases, with 6 bases sitting between them. This CDR3 region has 13 residues. CDR3 loop: CASSYSLNTEAFF. The CDR3 bases are TGTGCCAGCAGCTACTCCTTGAACACTGAAGCTTTCTTT.

This clone was seen more than once but under ten times. J is TRBJ2-1 and V is TRBV27; 8 bases are shared with TRBD2. The ends lost 5 bases at V and 8 bases at J; junction bases unmatched: 11. The CDR3 contains 15 residues. From germline, CDR1 is MNHEY and CDR2 SMNVEV (reference sequence). CDR3 nucleotides: TGTGCCAGCAGTCCCCGGGGGGGAGGGTTCGATGAGCAGTTCTTC. It codes for CASSPRGGGFDEQFF.

The gene calls are TRBV6-5 and TRBJ2-3; 12 bases match TRBD2. J was trimmed by 1 base and V by 4 bases; bases with no gene match: 3. The CDR3 has 16 residues. CDR1 and CDR2 (germline): MNHEY, SVGAGI. Here the CDR3 reads CASSLRLAGGTDTQYF. In nucleotides, the CDR3 is TGTGCCAGCAGTTTACGACTAGCGGGGGGCACAGATACGCAGTATTTT.

This chain connects TRBV5-1 to TRBJ2-7; the D gene is possibly TRBD2 (5 bases). Germline loops: CDR1 SGHRS, CDR2 YFSETQ. The CDR3 runs 13 residues. Trimming took 0 bases from V and 4 from J, leaving 8 bases between them. The DNA for the CDR3 is TGCGCCAGCAGCTTGGTTGCGGGTTACGAGCAGTACTTC. Amino acid sequence: CASSLVAGYEQYF.